This T cell receptor (beta chain) stems from a study of Ad26.COV2.S vaccination and SARS-CoV-2 variants (dated by TCRdb to the early 2020s). For the study in its entirety: Donors in the vaccine arm were drawn from COV1001, a multicentre, randomized, double-blind, placebo-controlled phase I-IIa trial testing Ad26.COV2.S in healthy adults. Ad26.COV2.S was administered intramuscularly at 5 x 10^10 or 1 x 10^11 viral particles, either as a single shot or as two shots given 56 days apart. TCRbeta repertoire sequencing was used to assess the specificity and breadth of SARS-CoV-2-reactive T cell receptors after Ad26.COV2.S vaccination. The TCR-sequenced set comprised approximately 32 samples: approximately 19 Ad26.COV2.S vaccine recipients, 5 placebo recipients and 8 SARS-CoV-2 convalescent individuals. Participants in the trial were split at random into five groups of five each, receiving low-dose or high-dose Ad26.COV2.S once or twice, or else placebo on both occasions. Investigators did not know the trial group allocation while performing experiments and assessing outcomes.

What the study reported, not specific to this receptor: The study lacked the statistical power to compare responses across vaccine doses or regimens. It was noted by the authors that total T cell responses may have been underestimated by the TCR breadth and depth analyses. Higher spike-specific TCR breadth was observed in Ad26.COV2.S recipients than in placebo recipients (P = 0.0014). Vaccine and placebo recipients had comparable non-spike TCR breadth, which fits with the vaccine containing only spike. After vaccination, substantial breadth of spike-specific CD8+ and CD4+ T cell responses was reported.

This specimen's treatment or condition label, interpreted: approximately 18 received Ad26.COV2.S at low or high dose, single or two shots; about 5 received placebo; per-sample allocation not given. For vaccine and placebo recipients, repertoires were sequenced using samples collected on day 63 after the first injection. Cohort 1b enrolled some 25 adults aged 18-55 years at a single site in Boston, USA, between 29 July and 7 August 2020. Ad26.COV2.S was a replication-incompetent adenovirus type 26 vector expressing a prefusion-stabilized SARS-CoV-2 spike protein from the original Wuhan strain. The immunoSEQ Assay was used to sequence TCRbeta CDR3 regions. After extraction, genomic DNA underwent amplification by bias-controlled multiplex PCR, followed by high-throughput sequencing. The source study handled its data this way. To quantify the absolute abundance of every unique TCRbeta CDR3 region, sequences were collapsed and filtered. T cell fraction was estimated by normalizing TCRbeta template counts to usable DNA, with usable DNA measured through amplification of reference genes found in all nucleated cells. Repertoire TCRs were annotated as SARS-CoV-2-specific by exact matching of V gene, CDR3 amino acid sequence and J gene to a known reactive TCR set. The reference SARS-CoV-2 TCR set was derived from MIRA and filtered for enrichment in COVID-19-positive ImmuneCODE repertoires, a step that removed public or cross-reactive TCRs. Based on the MIRA antigens, annotated TCRs were further analysed at the level of specific ORF or position within ORF. Depth was the summed frequency of annotated unique rearrangements, while breadth was defined as annotated unique rearrangements over total unique productive rearrangements. Two-sided Wilcoxon rank-sum tests were applied when comparing TCR breadth between groups. Imported from immuneACCESS, the table was reduced by TCRdb to in-frame sequences with V and J called. These copies leave out some clones; in studies compared against another copy, an unresolved V gene accounts for under half, and the cause of the remainder is not known. The DNA gave D and trimming, while V, J and clone size come from that table. The sample table contains about 350,000 clones; only one count was recorded for 70% to 90% of them. The ten largest clones take up roughly 3.3% of the sample.

CDR1 and CDR2 are read off the germline V gene as KGHSH and LQKENI. Taken from cysteine to phenylalanine, the CDR3 has 15 residues. Kept here is only the CDR3 DNA, which spans 45 bases and is read in frame from base 1. The junction shows trimming of 0 bases on V and 4 bases on J, plus 10 bases between the germline ends. Notes on this clone: There is no known antigen for this receptor. No qualities accompany the bases; no much larger clone lies one base away.

The chain is assembled from TRBV18 and TRBJ2-1, with the D gene uncertain. Sample: peripheral blood, taken in a trial of Ad26.COV2.S vaccine versus placebo. This sequence originates from a person aged 18-60 years who received the Ad26.COV2.S COVID-19 vaccine or a placebo. The CDR3 sequence is CASSPPMAGYNEQFF. The DNA is as follows: TGTGCCAGCTCACCACCGATGGCCGGGTACAATGAGCAGTTCTTC. When the CDR3 is completed using the reference TRBV18 and TRBJ2-1 genes on either side, the full variable domain is NAGVMQNPRHLVRRRGQEARLRCSPMKGHSHVYWYRQLPEEGLKFMVYLQKENIIDESGMPKERFSAEFPKEGPSILRIQQVVRGDSAAYFCASSPPMAGYNEQFFGPGTRLTVL.